The entry below gives a single T cell receptor beta chain sequence along with its context. Its antigen is not known. Time point noted: blood 4 weeks post-SBRT, at nephrectomy. This sample's treatment: 15 Gy SBRT to primary tumor, nephrectomy 4 weeks later. The CDR3 has 15 amino acids. V gave up 0 bases and J gave up 4 bases, with 10 bases separating them. Per the germline V gene, CDR1 is LGHNA and CDR2 is YSLEER. This sample stems from a study of radiation and T cells in renal cell carcinoma. The study, taken as a whole, reports: No pretreatment tumor biopsies were available for baseline clonotypes.

Profiled with immunoSEQ multiplex PCR; TCRdb holds only in-frame clones, not every one. The repertoire holds 140,000 to 150,000 clones, with 75% to 90% as singletons. This TCR was recovered from a woman aged 50 to 65 with renal cell carcinoma. The chain links TRBV4-3 to TRBJ2-1, with a weak D call TRBD1 (6 bases). The material was blood, obtained from a patient whose treatment included radiotherapy and nephrectomy. CDR3 in amino acids: CASSQETGLYNEQFF. Here the CDR3 DNA reads TGCGCCAGCAGCCAAGAGACAGGTCTGTACAATGAGCAGTTCTTC.